This T cell receptor beta chain was sequenced during a study of T cell changes during pregnancy in multiple sclerosis (dated by TCRdb to about 2019). Background for the entire study: Changes in the T cell repertoire over the course of pregnancy were examined in this study in women with multiple sclerosis.

The germline V gene supplies CDR1 MNHNS and CDR2 SASEGT. The CDR3 measures 14 amino acids from cysteine to phenylalanine. Only the CDR3 DNA stays, 42 bases, in frame from base 1. The V end loses 8 bases and the J end loses 1 base, and a stretch of 9 bases separates them. With regard to this clone: Its cognate antigen has yet to be identified. Base qualities are missing; no much larger clone stands one base away.

Receptor amplification or capture employed the immunoSEQ multiplex PCR assay. This immuneACCESS table, as held by TCRdb, lists in-frame sequences with V and J called but not all clones. Of the missing ones, under half trace to an unresolved V gene in checked studies; the others have no known cause. The sample includes 65,000 to 85,000 clones, with 94% observed a single time. The leading ten clones occupy less than 0.15% of the sample. The rearrangement joined TRBV6-1 to TRBJ2-6; matching of 5 bases hints at TRBD2 as the D gene. The sequence came from a female donor with multiple sclerosis, enrolled in a pregnancy study. Sequences were derived from CD4+ T cells from peripheral blood mononuclear cells, sampled after pregnancy. The base sequence is TGTGCCAGCCTGAGGGTTTCTGGGGCCAACGTCCTGACTTTC. Protein translation: CASLRVSGANVLTF.